Below, 22 T cell receptor beta chains from the same sample are listed, as sequenced in a study of T cells after posttransplantation cyclophosphamide. Cells defined as naive were viable CD3+CD4+ or CD3+CD8+ and CCR7+CD45RA+CD45RO-CD95-CD27+CD28+. TCRdb's table, derived via immunoSEQ multiplex PCR, lists solely in-frame clones and lacks some. This sample has about 32,000 clones, with roughly 90% found just once. The specimen sequenced was naive CD4+ T cells sorted from blood. These receptors all come from a young man in good health and a related stem cell transplant donor.

This rearrangement joins TRBV6-5 to TRBJ1-5; tentative D call: TRBD1 (5 bases). The length of the CDR3 is 13 residues. Germline CDR1 and CDR2: MNHEY and SVGAGI. V dropped 6 bases and J dropped 1 base, with 7 bases sitting between them. This chain's CDR3 is CASRGPSNQPQHF. The CDR3 DNA sequence: TGTGCCAGCAGGGGGCCGAGCAATCAGCCCCAGCATTTT.

The gene calls are TRBV29-1 and TRBJ2-7; 9 bases are shared with TRBD1. J lost 2 bases, V lost 5 bases, and 1 base had no gene match. CDR1 and CDR2 (germline): SQVTM, ANQGSEA. The CDR3 extends over 12 amino acids. This CDR3 is CSVRTGAYEQYF. The CDR3 coding sequence is TGCAGCGTTAGGACAGGGGCCTACGAGCAGTACTTC.

The chain joins TRBV2 to TRBJ2-7; D gene uncertain. The ends were cut back, 10 bases at V and 5 bases at J, with 12 bases in the middle. Looked up from germline, CDR1 is SNHLY and CDR2 is FYNNEI. The length of the CDR3 is 11 residues. CDR3 nucleotide sequence: TGTGCCACCCATACAGTTAACGAGCAGTACTTC. It codes for CATHTVNEQYF.

This clone is a singleton in its sample. DNA for the CDR3: TGTGCCAGCAGCCCTGACAGGGGCTCCTACAATGAGCAGTTCTTC. Residues: CASSPDRGSYNEQFF. The chain recombines TRBV7-3 with TRBJ2-1; 8 bases fit TRBD1. CDR3 length equals 15 residues. Germline CDR1 reads SGHTA; CDR2 reads FQGTGA. The ends lost 5 bases at V and 0 bases at J; junction bases unmatched: 3. Filled out from reference TRBV7-3 and TRBJ2-1, the complete variable domain reads GAGVSQTPSNKVTEKGKYVELRCDPISGHTALYWYRQSLGQGPEFLIYFQGTGAADDSGLPNDRFFAVRPEGSVSTLKIQRTERGDSAVYLCASSPDRGSYNEQFFGPGTRLTVL.

The V call is TRBV5-1, the J call TRBJ2-3; 7 bases are a match to TRBD2. Germline-derived CDR1 and CDR2 are SGHRS and YFSETQ. The CDR3 is made up of 15 amino acids. The V gene end was trimmed by 2 bases and the J gene end by 2 bases; junction bases not matched to a gene: 5. The CDR3 here is CASSFSGALTDTQYF. CDR3 DNA: TGCGCCAGCAGCTTCAGCGGGGCCCTCACAGATACGCAGTATTTT.

The V call is TRBV2, the J call TRBJ2-5; TRBD1 matches 12 bases. Trimming cost V 4 bases and J 5 bases; bases outside gene matches: 8. CDR1 and CDR2 from the germline V gene are SNHLY and FYNNEI. CDR3 length: 16 amino acids. The CDR3 region has the DNA TGTGCCAGCAGTGTGAGCGGGACAGGGGGCAGGGAGACCCAGTACTTC. Residues: CASSVSGTGGRETQYF.

This clone was seen a few times. This chain uses TRBV6-5 with TRBJ1-6; tentatively, D is TRBD1 (5 bases). CDR3 length: 14 amino acids. The germline gives CDR1 MNHEY, CDR2 SVGAGI. Trimming removed 2 bases at V and 9 bases at J, with 11 bases between. CDR3 nucleotide sequence: TGTGCCAGCAGTTACAGGGGTGGAAGTTCACCCCTCCACTTT. Its protein is CASSYRGGSSPLHF.

The chain carries TRBV28 and TRBJ1-6; no clear D gene. Trimming pared 6 bases from V and 5 bases from J, leaving 14 bases between. The CDR3 has 15 amino acids. CDR1 MDHEN and CDR2 SYDVKM come from the germline V gene. CDR3 DNA sequence: TGTGCCAGCAGCGTGAGGCCTCCAAATAATTCACCCCTCCACTTT. Translated, it gives CASSVRPPNNSPLHF.

The chain couples TRBV7-3 to TRBJ1-2; the D gene is possibly TRBD1 (5 bases). CDR3 length: 16 residues. Deletions cut 0 bases from V and 5 bases from J, with 16 bases between. The germline gives CDR1 SGHTA, CDR2 FQGTGA. CDR3 amino acids: CASSLTPSTALYGYTF. As DNA, the CDR3 is TGTGCCAGCAGCTTAACTCCCTCGACAGCTCTATATGGCTACACCTTC.

The chain has TRBV25-1 and TRBJ2-3; 9 nucleotides match TRBD2. Germline CDR1 MGHDK, CDR2 SYGVNS. V dropped 4 bases and J dropped 4; count of bases not matched to a gene: 12. This CDR3 is built from 17 residues. The CDR3: CASSVRMAGGPPDTQYF. CDR3 in DNA: TGTGCCAGCAGTGTTAGGATGGCGGGGGGGCCCCCAGATACGCAGTATTTT.

The chain combines TRBV18 with TRBJ2-1; perhaps TRBD1 as D (6 bases). There are 14 residues in the CDR3. CDR1 KGHSH and CDR2 LQKENI come from the germline V gene. V lost 4 bases and J 9 bases, leaving 16 bases between the germline ends. The CDR3 loop is CASSLDRILGEQFF. For the CDR3, the DNA is TGTGCCAGCTCACTAGACAGGATATTAGGTGAGCAGTTCTTC.

V gene TRBV7-9 combines with J gene TRBJ1-4; 8 bases map to TRBD1. The CDR3 consists of 13 residues. Trimming took 11 bases from V and 7 from J; bases not matched to a gene: 9. CDR1 and CDR2 from the germline V gene are SEHNR and FQNEAQ (reference sequence). This chain's CDR3 is CARQTGAGEKLFF. The CDR3 DNA reads as TGTGCCCGCCAGACAGGGGCTGGTGAAAAACTGTTTTTT.

J is TRBJ1-2 and V is TRBV9; TRBD1 might be the D (5 bases). V was cut by 0 bases and J by 0 bases, with 12 bases left in between. This CDR3 spans 16 amino acids. Germline CDR1 reads SGDLS; CDR2 reads YYNGEE. The CDR3 loop is CASSVDPDITNYGYTF. CDR3 in DNA: TGTGCCAGCAGCGTAGATCCGGACATTACTAACTATGGCTACACCTTC.

The chain combines TRBV5-1 with TRBJ1-1; the D gene is possibly TRBD1 (5 bases). Germline CDR1 and CDR2: SGHRS and YFSETQ. The CDR3 spans 14 residues. The ends were cut back, 4 bases at V and 1 base at J, with 11 bases in the middle. The CDR3 nucleotides are TGCGCCAGCAGCCCTGGGACTGGGAACACTGAAGCTTTCTTT. It translates to CASSPGTGNTEAFF.

The chain has TRBV4-1 and TRBJ1-2; 7 positions match TRBD1. The V gene's germline CDR1 is MGHRA and CDR2 YSYEKL. This CDR3 spans 14 amino acids. After removal of 1 base from V and 7 bases from J, the junction contained 6 bases not matched to a gene. CDR3 in amino acids: CASSQGDRVGGYTF. In nucleotides, the CDR3 is TGCGCCAGCAGCCAAGGAGACAGGGTCGGTGGCTACACCTTC.

This chain connects TRBV6-6 to TRBJ2-3; no clear D. This CDR3 spans 15 amino acids. The V end was cut by 2 bases, the J end by 2 bases, with 11 bases between. Per the germline V gene, CDR1 is MNHNY and CDR2 is SVGAGI (reference sequence). This CDR3 is CASSYRSLNTDTQYF. The CDR3 nucleotides are TGTGCCAGCAGTTACAGGAGCTTAAACACAGATACGCAGTATTTT.

J is TRBJ2-7 and V is TRBV6-5; 8 bases are shared with TRBD1. J gave up 1 base and V 3 bases, and 2 bases lay outside the gene matches. Germline V gene sequence: CDR1 MNHEY, CDR2 SVGAGI. CDR3 length: 14 amino acids. This chain's CDR3 is CASSYRTGSYEQYF. The CDR3 nucleotides read TGTGCCAGCAGTTATCGGACAGGGTCCTACGAGCAGTACTTC.

The genes are TRBV5-6 and TRBJ1-5; no clear D. The length of the CDR3 is 14 residues. The germline CDR1 and CDR2 sequences are SGHDT and YYEEEE. V lost 4 bases, J lost 0 bases, and 8 bases lay in between. CDR3 DNA: TGTGCCAGCAGCGGAACAGTTAGCAATCAGCCCCAGCATTTT. Residues: CASSGTVSNQPQHF.

This chain connects TRBV7-3 to TRBJ1-1, with 7 bases aligning to TRBD1. The length of the CDR3 is 16 residues. Germline CDR1 SGHTA, CDR2 FQGTGA. V dropped 7 bases and J dropped 1; count of bases not matched to a gene: 12. CDR3 residues: CASNTLLGGGNTEAFF. DNA of the CDR3: TGTGCCAGCAACACTTTATTAGGGGGCGGGAACACTGAAGCTTTCTTT.

The chain is built from TRBV2 and TRBJ2-3; D might be TRBD2 (7 bases). The CDR3 runs to 12 residues. Germline V gives CDR1 SNHLY, CDR2 FYNNEI. V was trimmed by 3 bases and J by 14 bases, leaving 15 bases between them. The CDR3 is CASSEPRGRGYF. The CDR3 DNA follows: TGTGCCAGCAGTGAGCCTAGGGGGAGGGGGTATTTT.

This chain uses TRBV2 with TRBJ2-1; possibly TRBD1 for D (6 bases). There are 15 residues in the CDR3. Trimming pared 6 bases from V and 3 bases from J, leaving 15 bases between. The V gene's germline CDR1 is SNHLY and CDR2 FYNNEI. In DNA form, the CDR3 reads TGTGCCAGCAGCTATCTTCAGGACAGCTACAATGAGCAGTTCTTC. Its protein is CASSYLQDSYNEQFF.

The chain combines TRBV18 with TRBJ1-1, with TRBD1 as a possible D gene (6 bases). Germline CDR1 and CDR2: KGHSH and LQKENI. This CDR3 has 14 residues. Trimming took 4 bases from V and 4 from J, leaving 13 bases between them. The CDR3 nucleotides read TGTGCCAGCTCACGCTTTACAGGGTTCACTGAAGCTTTCTTT. This translates into CASSRFTGFTEAFF.